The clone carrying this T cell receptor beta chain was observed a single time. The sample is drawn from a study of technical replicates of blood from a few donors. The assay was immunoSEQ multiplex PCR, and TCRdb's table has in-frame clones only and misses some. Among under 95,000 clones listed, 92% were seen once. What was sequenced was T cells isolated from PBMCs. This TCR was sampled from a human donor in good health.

The CDR3 nucleotides are TGTGCCAGCAGTTACGGCAGTACCAAGACCCAGTACTTC. Protein sequence: CASSYGSTKTQYF. This chain uses TRBV6-5 with TRBJ2-5, with D unclear. The CDR3 runs 13 residues. Germline CDR1 and CDR2: MNHEY and SVGAGI. The V and J ends lost 2 bases and 6 bases respectively, with 10 bases between them.